These 23 T cell receptor beta chains came from one sample sequenced in a study of blood T cell repertoires in COVID-19. This table comes from immunoSEQ multiplex PCR, and its TCRdb copy is limited to in-frame clones, with some not included. Of more than 80,000 clones in the sample, roughly 88% were seen once. Material: peripheral blood. These receptors came from a man older than 75 with acute or convalescent COVID-19.

The chain combines TRBV9 with TRBJ2-3; 9 nucleotides align to TRBD2. Germline trimming cut 1 base from V and 5 bases from J; bases unmatched to any gene: 5. Germline-derived CDR1 and CDR2 are SGDLS and YYNGEE. The CDR3 extends over 15 amino acids. Here the CDR3 DNA reads TGTGCCAGCAGCGTAAAGCATAGCGGGGGAGATACGCAGTATTTT. It translates to CASSVKHSGGDTQYF.

This chain links TRBV5-4 with TRBJ2-3; D is possibly TRBD1 (6 bases). The CDR3 runs to 16 residues. CDR1 SGHNT and CDR2 YYREEE come from the germline V gene (reference sequence). Trimming removed 2 bases at V and 2 bases at J, with 15 bases between. CDR3: CASSFGQRSVTDTQYF. The CDR3 DNA reads as TGTGCCAGCAGCTTTGGACAGCGATCTGTCACAGATACGCAGTATTTT.

The rearrangement uses TRBV28 and TRBJ1-1; 11 nucleotides align to TRBD1. This CDR3 is 15 amino acids long. V shed 4 bases and J 5 bases; nucleotides not matched to a gene: 6. CDR1 is MDHEN, CDR2 SYDVKM, per germline. The CDR3 reads CASSSLDRGLTEAFF. The DNA of the CDR3 is TGTGCCAGCAGTTCCCTGGACAGGGGGCTTACTGAAGCTTTCTTT.

The J gene is TRBJ2-7, the V gene TRBV6-2 or TRBV6-3, with 9 positions matching TRBD2. This CDR3 spans 13 amino acids. J gave up 4 bases and V 5 bases, and 3 bases lay outside the gene matches. Germline values: CDR1 MNHEY, CDR2 SVGEGT. DNA of the CDR3: TGTGCCAGCAGTGCTAGCGGGGTGTACGAGCAGTACTTC. It codes for CASSASGVYEQYF.

The V call is TRBV2, the J call TRBJ2-1, with 9 bases identical to TRBD2. The germline CDR1 and CDR2 sequences are SNHLY and FYNNEI. This CDR3 is 15 amino acids long. The J segment lost 1 base and the V segment lost 5 bases, leaving 3 bases of the junction unmatched. CDR3 region: CASSTTSGSYNEQFF. For the CDR3, the DNA is TGTGCCAGCAGTACCACTAGCGGGTCCTACAATGAGCAGTTCTTC.

The V gene is TRBV11-2, the J gene TRBJ2-2; D is unclear. The CDR3 is 15 amino acids. The V gene's germline CDR1 is SGHAT and CDR2 FQNNGV. V was pared by 3 bases and J by 3 bases, with 11 bases between. This CDR3 is CASSFGRTYTGELFF. The CDR3 DNA sequence: TGTGCCAGCAGCTTTGGCAGAACCTACACCGGGGAGCTGTTTTTT.

The chain has TRBV29-1 and TRBJ1-2, with D tentatively TRBD1 (5 bases). Trimming removed 6 bases at V and 3 bases at J, with 11 bases between. This CDR3 is built from 12 residues. Germline V CDR1 and CDR2: SQVTM, ANQGSEA. CDR3 coding DNA: TGCAGCGTCCCGCAGGGCGACTATGGCTACACCTTC. This sequence encodes CSVPQGDYGYTF.

The J gene is TRBJ2-7, the V gene TRBV5-5; possible D gene TRBD1, 6 bases. The CDR3 is 13 residues long. Per germline, CDR1 SGHKS and CDR2 YYEKEE (reference sequence). V was trimmed by 4 bases and J by 10 bases, leaving 18 bases between them. CDR3 in DNA: TGTGCCAGCAGCCCCTCCCGATTGGACAGTCAGTACTTC. This codes for CASSPSRLDSQYF.

The chain employs TRBV7-8 and TRBJ2-7, with 9 bases identical to TRBD2. The CDR3 has 16 amino acids. Trimming removed 3 bases from V and 5 bases from J; junction bases left unmatched: 11. From germline, CDR1 is SGHVS and CDR2 FQNEAQ. The CDR3: CASSFSGGGAPNEQYF. The CDR3 DNA follows: TGTGCCAGCAGCTTTAGTGGCGGGGGGGCGCCCAACGAGCAGTACTTC.

This clone showed up just once. This chain connects TRBV18 to TRBJ2-7; 10 nucleotides align to TRBD1. The CDR3 totals 15 residues. Per germline, CDR1 KGHSH and CDR2 LQKENI. The J segment lost 4 bases and the V segment lost 6 bases, leaving 9 bases of the junction unmatched. The DNA for the CDR3 is TGTGCCAGCTCGTTCGGGACAGGGGATTGGTACGAGCAGTACTTC. Translation: CASSFGTGDWYEQYF.

This rearrangement joins TRBV2 to TRBJ1-1; 8 nucleotides agree with TRBD1. The CDR3 extends over 13 amino acids. With 8 bases clipped from V and 1 base from J, the junction kept 3 bases outside the gene matches. The germline V gene encodes CDR1 SNHLY and CDR2 FYNNEI. CDR3 DNA: TGTGCCAGCTCAGGGGGCGGGAACACTGAAGCTTTCTTT. The encoded protein is CASSGGGNTEAFF.

The chain is built from TRBV29-1 and TRBJ2-7; weak D call: TRBD2 (5 bases). CDR3 size: 12 residues. V lost 3 bases and J lost 5, with 11 bases in between. Germline CDR1 reads SQVTM; CDR2 reads ANQGSEA. The CDR3 nucleotides read TGCAGCGTTGATGAGGGTTCGGACGAGCAGTACTTC. Protein: CSVDEGSDEQYF.

The chain uses TRBV7-2 and TRBJ1-5, with D uncertain. The CDR3 covers 13 residues. Germline V lookup: CDR1 SGHTA, CDR2 FQGNSA. V was shortened by 7 bases and J by 4 bases, with 11 bases between the two germline ends. CDR3 bases: TGTGCCAGCACAGAGGGTTGGAATCAGCCCCAGCATTTT. Protein: CASTEGWNQPQHF.

The rearrangement joins TRBV30 to TRBJ2-7; possible D gene TRBD1, 7 bases. The CDR3 is 13 residues long. Germline-derived CDR1 and CDR2 are GTSNPN and SVGIG (reference sequence). V lost 2 bases to trimming and J lost 4 bases, with 12 bases between them. The CDR3 loop is CAWSSQGGYEQYF. The CDR3 region has the DNA TGTGCCTGGAGTTCGCAGGGGGGATACGAGCAGTACTTC.

The V and J genes are TRBV29-1 and TRBJ2-1, with 10 bases matching TRBD1. The germline gives CDR1 SQVTM, CDR2 ANQGSEA. Trimming removed 4 bases from V and 3 bases from J; junction bases left unmatched: 0. The CDR3 has 13 amino acids. Written as DNA, the CDR3 is TGCAGCGTTGGGACAGGGGGCTACAATGAGCAGTTCTTC. This codes for CSVGTGGYNEQFF.

The chain employs TRBV7-2 and TRBJ2-2, with D perhaps matching TRBD1 (6 bases). Germline V lookup: CDR1 SGHTA, CDR2 FQGNSA. CDR3 size: 16 residues. V was cut by 2 bases and J by 1 base, with 11 bases left in between. The DNA of the CDR3 is TGTGCCAGCAGCTTATATATGGGACAGAACACCGGGGAGCTGTTTTTT. It yields the protein CASSLYMGQNTGELFF. Variable domain in full (rest from reference TRBV7-2 and TRBJ2-2): GAGVSQSPSNKVTEKGKDVELRCDPISGHTALYWYRQSLGQGLEFLIYFQGNSAPDKSGLPSDRFSAERTGGSVSTLTIQRTQQEDSAVYLCASSLYMGQNTGELFFGEGSRLTVL.

This chain links TRBV12-3 or TRBV12-4 with TRBJ1-5; the D is unclear. CDR3 length equals 13 residues. V was clipped by 7 bases and J by 1 base, with 8 bases between them. CDR3 sequence: CASTDSSNQPQHF. Written as DNA, the CDR3 is TGTGCCAGCACGGACTCCAGCAATCAGCCCCAGCATTTT.

V is TRBV16 and J is TRBJ2-1, with TRBD2 matching 7 bases. The V and J ends lost 4 bases and 7 bases, in that order; junction bases with no gene match: 10. CDR3 length: 15 amino acids. Germline assignment: CDR1 KGHSY and CDR2 FQNENV. CDR3 sequence (DNA): TGTGCCAGCAGCCCAGGACTAGTTGGTTTGAATGAGCAGTTCTTC. Its translation is CASSPGLVGLNEQFF.

This chain joins TRBV7-9 and TRBJ1-4; 9 nucleotides line up with TRBD1. The ends lost 4 bases at V and 8 bases at J; junction bases unmatched: 11. Germline CDR1 is SEHNR and CDR2 is FQNEAQ (reference sequence). The CDR3 extends over 16 amino acids. The CDR3 DNA reads TGTGCCAGCAGCTCCAAGACGGGGACAGGGAAAGAAAAACTGTTTTTT. Its translation: CASSSKTGTGKEKLFF. The full variable domain, its missing parts supplied by reference TRBV7-9 and TRBJ1-4, is DTGVSQNPRHKITKRGQNVTFRCDPISEHNRLYWYRQTLGQGPEFLTYFQNEAQLEKSRLLSDRFSAERPKGSFSTLEIQRTEQGDSAMYLCASSSKTGTGKEKLFFGSGTQLSVL.

The chain combines TRBV7-9 with TRBJ1-6; 7 nucleotides line up with TRBD1. Germline V gives CDR1 SEHNR, CDR2 FQNEAQ (reference sequence). This CDR3 spans 16 amino acids. The junction had 9 bases not matched to a gene; V was cut back by 5 bases and J by 5 bases. The CDR3: CASSLRRQGNNSPLHF. DNA of the CDR3: TGTGCCAGCAGCCTTAGAAGACAGGGTAATAATTCACCCCTCCACTTT.

The V gene is TRBV5-1, the J gene TRBJ2-1; weak D call: TRBD2 (5 bases). Germline-derived CDR1 and CDR2 are SGHRS and YFSETQ. V was clipped by 1 base and J by 3 bases, with 14 bases between them. The CDR3 consists of 16 residues. The DNA of the CDR3 is TGCGCCAGCAGCTTGTTCAGCGCCAGCGGCTACAATGAGCAGTTCTTC. Translated: CASSLFSASGYNEQFF.

This chain links TRBV7-3 with TRBJ1-6, with D uncertain. This CDR3 spans 17 amino acids. With 5 bases removed from V and 0 bases from J, the gap between germline ends came to 14 bases. Per the germline V gene, CDR1 is SGHTA and CDR2 is FQGTGA. The CDR3 is CASSKDSTSSYNSPLHF. The CDR3 coding sequence is TGTGCCAGCAGCAAGGACTCCACGAGCTCCTATAATTCACCCCTCCACTTT.

The chain links TRBV11-3 to TRBJ2-3; 9 positions match TRBD2. CDR3 length: 15 residues. V lost 4 bases, J lost 5 bases, and 7 bases stayed unmatched. The germline gives CDR1 SGHNT, CDR2 YENEEA. The CDR3 reads CASSSLSGGIDTQYF. The CDR3 DNA is TGTGCCAGCAGCTCCCTTAGCGGGGGAATAGATACGCAGTATTTT. The variable domain in full, completed from reference TRBV11-3 and TRBJ2-3, reads EAGVVQSPRYKIIEKKQPVAFWCNPISGHNTLYWYLQNLGQGPELLIRYENEEAVDDSQLPKDRFSAERLKGVDSTLKIQPAELGDSAVYLCASSSLSGGIDTQYFGPGTRLTVL.